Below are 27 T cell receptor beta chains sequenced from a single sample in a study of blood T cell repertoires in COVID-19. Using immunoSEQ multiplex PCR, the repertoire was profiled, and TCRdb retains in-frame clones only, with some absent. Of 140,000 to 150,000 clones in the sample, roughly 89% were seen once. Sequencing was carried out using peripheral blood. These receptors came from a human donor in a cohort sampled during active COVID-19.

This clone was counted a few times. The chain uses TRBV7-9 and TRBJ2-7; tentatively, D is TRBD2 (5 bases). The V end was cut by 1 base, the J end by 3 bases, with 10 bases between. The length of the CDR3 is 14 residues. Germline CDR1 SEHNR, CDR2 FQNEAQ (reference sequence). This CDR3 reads CASSLGGEGYEQYF. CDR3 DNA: TGTGCCAGCAGCTTAGGGGGAGAAGGCTACGAGCAGTACTTC.

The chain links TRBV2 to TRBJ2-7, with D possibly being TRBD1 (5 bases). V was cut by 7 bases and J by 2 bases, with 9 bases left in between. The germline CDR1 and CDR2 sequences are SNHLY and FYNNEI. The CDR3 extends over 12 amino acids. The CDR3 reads CASNEQAYEQYF. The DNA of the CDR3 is TGTGCCAGCAACGAACAGGCCTACGAGCAGTACTTC.

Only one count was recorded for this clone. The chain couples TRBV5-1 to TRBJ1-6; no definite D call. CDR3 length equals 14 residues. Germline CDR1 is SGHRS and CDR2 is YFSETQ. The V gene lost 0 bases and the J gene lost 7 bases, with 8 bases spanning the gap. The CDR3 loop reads CASSLGGLNSPLHF. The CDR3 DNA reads TGCGCCAGCAGCTTGGGAGGCCTCAATTCACCCCTCCACTTT.

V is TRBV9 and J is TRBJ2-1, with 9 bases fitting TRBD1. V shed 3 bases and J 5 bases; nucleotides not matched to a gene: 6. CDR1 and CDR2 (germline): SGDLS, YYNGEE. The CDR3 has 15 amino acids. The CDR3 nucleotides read TGTGCCAGCAGCGCCGGACAGGGGATCAACAATGAGCAGTTCTTC. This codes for CASSAGQGINNEQFF.

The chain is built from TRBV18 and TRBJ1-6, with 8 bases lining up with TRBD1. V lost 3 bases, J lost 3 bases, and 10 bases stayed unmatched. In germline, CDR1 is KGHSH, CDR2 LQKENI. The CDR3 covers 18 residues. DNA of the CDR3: TGTGCCAGCTCACCTGGACAGGGAGTCGGGGTCTATAATTCACCCCTCCACTTT. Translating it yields CASSPGQGVGVYNSPLHF.

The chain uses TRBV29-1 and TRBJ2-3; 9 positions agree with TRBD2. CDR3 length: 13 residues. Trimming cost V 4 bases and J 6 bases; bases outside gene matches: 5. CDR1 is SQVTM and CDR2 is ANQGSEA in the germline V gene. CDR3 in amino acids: CSVAAGGHDTQYF. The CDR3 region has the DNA TGCAGCGTTGCGGCGGGGGGGCACGATACGCAGTATTTT.

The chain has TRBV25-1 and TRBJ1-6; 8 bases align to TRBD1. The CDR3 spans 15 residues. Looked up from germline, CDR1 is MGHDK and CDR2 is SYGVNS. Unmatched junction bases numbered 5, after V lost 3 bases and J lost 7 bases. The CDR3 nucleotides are TGTGCCAGCAGTGAGTACGCAGGGGGCAATTCACCCCTCCACTTT. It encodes CASSEYAGGNSPLHF.

The CDR3 reads CASSQDTGQNQPQHF. CDR3 in DNA: TGTGCCAGCAGCCAAGATACAGGCCAAAATCAGCCCCAGCATTTT. The rearrangement joins TRBV3-1 (or the pseudogene TRBV3-2) to TRBJ1-5, with D possibly being TRBD1 (5 bases). Trimming took 0 bases from V and 4 from J, leaving 10 bases between them. CDR1 and CDR2 from the germline V gene are LGHDT and YNNKEL (reference sequence). The CDR3 has 15 amino acids.

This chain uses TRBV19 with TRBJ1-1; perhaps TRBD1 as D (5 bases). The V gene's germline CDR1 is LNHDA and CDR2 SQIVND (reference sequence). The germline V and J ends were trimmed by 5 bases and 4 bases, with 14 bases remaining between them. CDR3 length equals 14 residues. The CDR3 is CASSSRRGVTEAFF. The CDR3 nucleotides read TGTGCCAGTAGTTCCAGGCGGGGGGTCACTGAAGCTTTCTTT.

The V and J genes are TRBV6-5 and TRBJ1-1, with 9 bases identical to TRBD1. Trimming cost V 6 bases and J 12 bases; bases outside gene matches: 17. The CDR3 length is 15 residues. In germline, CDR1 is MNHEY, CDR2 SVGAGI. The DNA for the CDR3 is TGTGCCAGCAGCGGAAGTTCCGGGACAGGGTTTTTAACTTTCTTT. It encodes CASSGSSGTGFLTFF.

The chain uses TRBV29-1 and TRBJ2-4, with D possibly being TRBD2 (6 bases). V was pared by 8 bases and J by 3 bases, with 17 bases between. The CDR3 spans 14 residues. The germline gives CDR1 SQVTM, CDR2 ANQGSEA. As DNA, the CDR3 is TGCAGCCCAACACTAGCAGGGTACAAAAACATTCAGTACTTC. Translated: CSPTLAGYKNIQYF. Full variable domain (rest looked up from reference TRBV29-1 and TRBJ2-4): SAVISQKPSRDICQRGTSLTIQCQVDSQVTMMFWYRQQPGQSLTLIATANQGSEATYESGFVIDKFPISRPNLTFSTLTVSNMSPEDSSIYLCSPTLAGYKNIQYFGAGTRLSVL.

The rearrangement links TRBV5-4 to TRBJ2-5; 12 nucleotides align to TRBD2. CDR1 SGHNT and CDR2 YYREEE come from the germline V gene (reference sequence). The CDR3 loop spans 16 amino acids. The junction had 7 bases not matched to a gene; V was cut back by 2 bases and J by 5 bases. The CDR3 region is CASSFVTSGGTETQYF. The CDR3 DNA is TGTGCCAGCAGCTTCGTTACTAGCGGGGGGACGGAGACCCAGTACTTC.

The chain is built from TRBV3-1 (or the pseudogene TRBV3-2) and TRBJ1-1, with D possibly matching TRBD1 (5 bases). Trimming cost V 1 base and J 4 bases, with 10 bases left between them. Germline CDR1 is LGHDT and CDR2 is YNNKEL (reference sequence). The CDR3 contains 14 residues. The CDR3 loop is CASSQVGGSTEAFF. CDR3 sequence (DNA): TGTGCCAGCAGCCAAGTCGGGGGTAGCACTGAAGCTTTCTTT.

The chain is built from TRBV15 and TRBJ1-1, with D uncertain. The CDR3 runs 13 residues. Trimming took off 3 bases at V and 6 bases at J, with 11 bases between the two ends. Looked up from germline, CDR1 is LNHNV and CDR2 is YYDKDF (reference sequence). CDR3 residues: CATSSGRSPEAFF. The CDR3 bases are TGTGCCACCAGCAGTGGGCGTTCCCCTGAAGCTTTCTTT.

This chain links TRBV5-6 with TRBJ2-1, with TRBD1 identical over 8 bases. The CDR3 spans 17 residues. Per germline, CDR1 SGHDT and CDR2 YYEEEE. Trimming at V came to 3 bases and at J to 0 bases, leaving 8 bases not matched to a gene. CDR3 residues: CASSSGITGGSYNEQFF. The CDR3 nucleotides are TGTGCCAGCAGCTCGGGAATCACAGGGGGCTCCTACAATGAGCAGTTCTTC.

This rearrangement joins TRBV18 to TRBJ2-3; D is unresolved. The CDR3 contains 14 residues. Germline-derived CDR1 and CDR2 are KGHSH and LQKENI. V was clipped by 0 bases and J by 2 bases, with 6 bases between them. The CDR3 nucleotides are TGTGCCAGCTCACCACCGCACAACACAGATACGCAGTATTTT. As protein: CASSPPHNTDTQYF. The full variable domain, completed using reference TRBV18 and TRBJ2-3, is NAGVMQNPRHLVRRRGQEARLRCSPMKGHSHVYWYRQLPEEGLKFMVYLQKENIIDESGMPKERFSAEFPKEGPSILRIQQVVRGDSAAYFCASSPPHNTDTQYFGPGTRLTVL.

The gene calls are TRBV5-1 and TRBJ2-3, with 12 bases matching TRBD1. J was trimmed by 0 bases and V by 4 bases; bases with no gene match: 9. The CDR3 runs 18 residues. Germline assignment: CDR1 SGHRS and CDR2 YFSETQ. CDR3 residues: CASSDGTGGRLSTDTQYF. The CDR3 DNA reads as TGCGCCAGCAGCGATGGGACAGGGGGCCGACTTAGCACAGATACGCAGTATTTT.

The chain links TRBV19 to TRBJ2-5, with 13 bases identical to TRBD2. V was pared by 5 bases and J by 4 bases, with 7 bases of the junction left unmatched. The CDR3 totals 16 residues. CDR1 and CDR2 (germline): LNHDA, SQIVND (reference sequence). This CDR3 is CASSPRTSGGGETQYF. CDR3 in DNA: TGTGCCAGTAGTCCTCGGACTAGCGGGGGTGGAGAGACCCAGTACTTC.

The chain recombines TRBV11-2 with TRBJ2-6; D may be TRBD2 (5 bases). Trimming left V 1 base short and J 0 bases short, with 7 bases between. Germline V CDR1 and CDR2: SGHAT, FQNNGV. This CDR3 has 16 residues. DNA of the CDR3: TGTGCCAGCAGCTTAGTTGAGGGCTCTGGGGCCAACGTCCTGACTTTC. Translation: CASSLVEGSGANVLTF.

CDR3 residues: CASSQEGQNYEQYF. The CDR3 DNA reads as TGTGCCAGCAGCCAAGAGGGACAGAACTACGAGCAGTACTTC. The V call is TRBV3-1 (or the pseudogene TRBV3-2), the J call TRBJ2-7; 7 positions match TRBD1. Trimming cost V 0 bases and J 3 bases; bases outside gene matches: 2. CDR3 length equals 14 residues. Germline-derived CDR1 and CDR2 are LGHDT and YNNKEL (reference sequence).

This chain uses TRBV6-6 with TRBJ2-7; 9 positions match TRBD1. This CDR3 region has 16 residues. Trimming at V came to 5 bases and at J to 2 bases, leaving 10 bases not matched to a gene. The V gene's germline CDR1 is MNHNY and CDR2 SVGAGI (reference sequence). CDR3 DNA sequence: TGTGCCAGCAGTCGACCTCGGGACAGGGCCCCCTACGAGCAGTACTTC. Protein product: CASSRPRDRAPYEQYF.

DNA for the CDR3: TGTGCCAGTTCGGGACTAGCGGGTAACAATGAGCAGTTCTTC. The encoded protein is CASSGLAGNNEQFF. The chain has TRBV7-3 and TRBJ2-1; 12 positions agree with TRBD2. Unmatched junction bases numbered 5, after V lost 9 bases and J lost 5 bases. The V gene's germline CDR1 is SGHTA and CDR2 FQGTGA. The CDR3 is made up of 14 amino acids.

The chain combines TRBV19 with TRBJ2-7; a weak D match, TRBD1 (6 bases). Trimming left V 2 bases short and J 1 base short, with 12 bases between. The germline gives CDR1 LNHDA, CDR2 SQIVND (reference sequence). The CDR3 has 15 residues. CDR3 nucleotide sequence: TGTGCCAGTAGTATAACCGGGACACCTTCCTACGAGCAGTACTTC. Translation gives CASSITGTPSYEQYF.

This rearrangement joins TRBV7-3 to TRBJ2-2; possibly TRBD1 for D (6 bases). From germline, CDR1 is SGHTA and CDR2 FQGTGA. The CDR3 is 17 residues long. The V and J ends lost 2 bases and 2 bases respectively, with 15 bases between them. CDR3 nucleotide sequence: TGTGCCAGCAGCTTACTGCCGACAGGTCCTAACACCGGGGAGCTGTTTTTT. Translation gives CASSLLPTGPNTGELFF.

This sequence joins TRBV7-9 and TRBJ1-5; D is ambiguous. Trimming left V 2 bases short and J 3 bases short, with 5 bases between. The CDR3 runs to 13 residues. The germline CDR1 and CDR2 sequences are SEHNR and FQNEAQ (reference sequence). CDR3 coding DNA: TGTGCCAGCAGCTTAAGCAACAATCAGCCCCAGCATTTT. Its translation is CASSLSNNQPQHF.

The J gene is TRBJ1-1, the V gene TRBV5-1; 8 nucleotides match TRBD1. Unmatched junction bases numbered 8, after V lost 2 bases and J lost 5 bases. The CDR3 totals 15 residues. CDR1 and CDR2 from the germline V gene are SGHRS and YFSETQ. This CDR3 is CASSLSRGRGTEAFF. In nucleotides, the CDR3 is TGCGCCAGCAGCTTAAGCAGGGGGCGCGGGACTGAAGCTTTCTTT. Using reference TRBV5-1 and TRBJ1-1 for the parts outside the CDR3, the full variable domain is KAGVTQTPRYLIKTRGQQVTLSCSPISGHRSVSWYQQTPGQGLQFLFEYFSETQRNKGNFPGRFSGRQFSNSRSEMNVSTLELGDSALYLCASSLSRGRGTEAFFGQGTRLTVV.

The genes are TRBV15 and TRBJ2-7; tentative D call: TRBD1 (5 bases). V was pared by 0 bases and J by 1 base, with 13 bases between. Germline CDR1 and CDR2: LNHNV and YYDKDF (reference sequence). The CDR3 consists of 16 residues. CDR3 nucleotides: TGTGCCACCAGCAGAGATAGTTGGAAGGGGTCCTACGAGCAGTACTTC. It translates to CATSRDSWKGSYEQYF.